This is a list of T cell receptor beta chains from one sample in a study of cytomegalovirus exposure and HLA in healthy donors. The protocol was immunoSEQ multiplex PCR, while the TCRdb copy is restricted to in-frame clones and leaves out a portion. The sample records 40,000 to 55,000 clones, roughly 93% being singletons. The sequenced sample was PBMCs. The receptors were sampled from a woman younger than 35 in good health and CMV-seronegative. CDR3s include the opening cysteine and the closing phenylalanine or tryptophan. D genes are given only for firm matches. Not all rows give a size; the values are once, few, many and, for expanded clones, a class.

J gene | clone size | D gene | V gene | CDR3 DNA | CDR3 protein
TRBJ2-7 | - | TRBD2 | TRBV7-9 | TGTGCCAGCAGCTTAGAGGCGGGAGTAGATCCCGAGCAGTACTTC | CASSLEAGVDPEQYF
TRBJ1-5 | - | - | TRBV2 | TGTGCCAGCAGTGGGGAGGGTCAGCCCCAGCATTTT | CASSGEGQPQHF
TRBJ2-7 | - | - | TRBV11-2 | TGTGCCAGCAGCTTAGGGGGGGTGACAAGGACCCAAAGGGAGCAGTACTTC | CASSLGGVTRTQREQYF
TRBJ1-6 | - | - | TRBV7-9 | TGTGCCAGCAGCCTACAGGGCGTAGGTTCACCCCTCCACTTT | CASSLQGVGSPLHF
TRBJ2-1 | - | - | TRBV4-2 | TGTGCCAGCAGCATAACAGACAATGAGCAGTTCTTC | CASSITDNEQFF
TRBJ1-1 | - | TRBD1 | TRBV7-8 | TGTGCCAGCAGCCCCCCGGTGGGGACAGGGGTTACTGAAGCTTTCTTT | CASSPPVGTGVTEAFF
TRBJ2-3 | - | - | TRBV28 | TGTGCCAGCAGCCGGGACACCCATAGCACAGATACGCAGTATTTT | CASSRDTHSTDTQYF
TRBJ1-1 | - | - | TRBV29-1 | TGCAGCGTTGAAGATTCCAGGGTAGTGATGAACACTGAAGCTTTCTTT | CSVEDSRVVMNTEAFF
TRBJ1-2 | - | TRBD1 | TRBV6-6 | TGTGCCAGCAGTTACTCAGGGGGCTTTAACTATGGCTACACCTTC | CASSYSGGFNYGYTF
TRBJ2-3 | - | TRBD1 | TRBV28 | TGTGCCAGCAGGATGGGACAGGGGGCTAGAACAGATACGCAGTATTTT | CASRMGQGARTDTQYF
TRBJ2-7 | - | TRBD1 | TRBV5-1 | TGCGCCAGCAGCTTGGAGGGACAGGGGGCCGAGCAGTACTTC | CASSLEGQGAEQYF
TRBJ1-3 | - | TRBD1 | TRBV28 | TGTGCCAGCAGCCCGTGGGGGACAGGGGCCTCTGGAAACACCATATATTTT | CASSPWGTGASGNTIYF
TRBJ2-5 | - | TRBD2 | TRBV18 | TGTGCCAGCTCACGGAGCGGGGGAGGGTCAAAAAAAGAGACCCAGTACTTC | CASSRSGGGSKKETQYF
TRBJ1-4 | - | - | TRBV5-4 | TGTGCCAGCAGCTCTCAGACAGATAATGAAAAACTGTTTTTT | CASSSQTDNEKLFF
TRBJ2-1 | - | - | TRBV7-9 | TGTGCCAGCGCACGGCGAGACAGTTCCCGCAATGAGCAGTTCTTC | CASARRDSSRNEQFF
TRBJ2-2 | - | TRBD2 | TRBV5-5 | TGTGCCAGCAGCTTGGAGACCCGGGGGGGTAGCACCGGGGAGCTGTTTTTT | CASSLETRGGSTGELFF
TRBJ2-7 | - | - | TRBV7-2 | TGTGCCAGCAGCTTAGTGGTGGGAGGAGGCTACGAGCAGTACTTC | CASSLVVGGGYEQYF
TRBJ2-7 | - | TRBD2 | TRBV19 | TGTGCCAGTAGTCCACGACCGGGGACTAGCGGGCCTAGGGAGGTGTCCTACGAGCAGTACTTC | CASSPRPGTSGPREVSYEQYF
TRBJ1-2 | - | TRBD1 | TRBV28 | TGTGCCAGCAGCCCGCCTCTTCCCGGGACAGGGGCTTATGGCTACACCTTC | CASSPPLPGTGAYGYTF
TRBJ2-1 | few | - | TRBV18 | TGTGCCAGCTCACCAGCGGGGCACAATGAGCAGTTCTTC | CASSPAGHNEQFF
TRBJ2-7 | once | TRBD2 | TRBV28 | TGTGCCAGCAGTTTTGGGGGACTAGCGGGAGGCGACTACGAGCAGTACTTC | CASSFGGLAGGDYEQYF
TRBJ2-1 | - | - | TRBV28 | TGTGCCAGCAGTTTCCAATCCTACAATGAGCAGTTCTTC | CASSFQSYNEQFF
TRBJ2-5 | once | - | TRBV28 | TGTGCCAGCAGTTCTATACCCCCCCAGGTCCAAGAGACCCAGTACTTC | CASSSIPPQVQETQYF
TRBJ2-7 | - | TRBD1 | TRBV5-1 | TGCGCCAGCAGCTTGTCCGGGACAGGTTACGAGCAGTACTTC | CASSLSGTGYEQYF
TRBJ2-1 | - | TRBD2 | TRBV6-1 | TGTGCCAGCAGTGAACTAGCGGGGGGTGGGAAGCCGAGCAGGGTCTTC | CASSELAGGGKPSRVF
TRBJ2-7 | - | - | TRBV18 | TGTGCCAGCTCACCACCCCAGGGGTCGTACGAGCAGTACTTC | CASSPPQGSYEQYF
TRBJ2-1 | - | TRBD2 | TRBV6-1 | TGTGCCAGCAGCAACGGACTAGAGGGGTACAATGAGCAGTTCTTC | CASSNGLEGYNEQFF
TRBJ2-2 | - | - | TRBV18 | TGTGCCAGTCTTTCTCCCGGGGAGCTGTTTTTT | CASLSPGELFF
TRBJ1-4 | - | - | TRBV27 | TGTGCCAGCAGCCGGACAATAACTAATGAAAAACTGTTTTTT | CASSRTITNEKLFF
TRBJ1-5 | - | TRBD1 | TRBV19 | TGTGCCAGTAGTATGGGCGGGACAGGGGCTAAAGTGAATTTT | CASSMGGTGAKVNF
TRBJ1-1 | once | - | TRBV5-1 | TGCGCCAGCAGCTTCGAGGGAGCAGGGGTGTACACTGAAGCTTTCTTT | CASSFEGAGVYTEAFF
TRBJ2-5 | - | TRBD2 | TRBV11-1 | TGTGCCAGCAGTCCATCGCAGCGGGGGGGGCGGACCCAGTACTTC | CASSPSQRGGRTQYF